Listed here are 28 T cell receptor beta chains from one sample, sequenced in a study of response to subunit inactivated influenza vaccine. Each CDR3 protein is one row after TCRdb ran MiXCR on the RT-PCR reads. The sample holds 500,000 to 600,000 distinct CDR3 sequences, approximately 17% seen once. Sequenced material: CD4+ T cells sorted from PBMCs, taken around 25 months after vaccination. The receptors originated from a man between 50 and 69 years old who received an inactivated influenza vaccine.

In its sample, this clonotype was seen a few times. V and J are TRBV10-3 and TRBJ1-3; possible D gene TRBD1, 6 bases. This CDR3 has 17 amino acids. The V end lost 6 bases, the J end lost 0 bases, and 18 bases lay between the germline ends. CDR1 is ENHRY and CDR2 is SYGVKD in the germline V gene. In DNA, the CDR3 is TGTGCCATCAGCCTCCGGGACAAAGGAAACTCTGGAAACACCATATATTTT. This gives the protein CAISLRDKGNSGNTIYF.

Details on this clonotype: This may arise from a read error, as a much more abundant clone is one base away. This sequence joins TRBV10-3 and TRBJ2-7; tentative D call: TRBD1 (6 bases). The germline V gene encodes CDR1 ENHRY and CDR2 SYGVKD. The CDR3 consists of 15 residues. This chain's CDR3 is CAICESAGAAYEQYF. CDR3 sequence (DNA): TGTGCCATCTGTGAGTCGGCAGGGGCAGCCTACGAGCAGTACTTC.

The chain couples TRBV10-3 to TRBJ1-6; 9 nucleotides agree with TRBD1. CDR3 length: 15 amino acids. The germline V gene has CDR1 ENHRY and CDR2 SYGVKD. V lost 3 bases to trimming and J lost 10 bases; unmatched junction nucleotides: 7. The CDR3 region is CAISEAGQGSSPLHF. Written as DNA, the CDR3 is TGTGCCATCAGTGAAGCGGGACAGGGCAGCTCACCCCTCCACTTT.

This clonotype was observed a few times. The chain has TRBV6-2 or TRBV6-3 and TRBJ2-5, with no clear D. The V end was cut by 1 base, the J end by 0 bases, with 3 bases between. The CDR3 spans 13 residues. Germline V CDR1 and CDR2: MNHEY, SVGEGT. In DNA form, the CDR3 reads TGTGCCAGCAGTTACTTCAACCAAGAGACCCAGTACTTC. It specifies CASSYFNQETQYF.

The chain recombines TRBV14 with TRBJ2-7; TRBD2 aligns across 11 bases. Trimming cost V 4 bases and J 6 bases; bases outside gene matches: 14. Germline CDR1 is SGHDN and CDR2 is FVKESK. This CDR3 has 17 amino acids. CDR3 coding DNA: TGTGCCAGCAGCCCATTGGGGGGAGGACTAGCGGGCTCCGAGCAGTACTTC. Translated, it gives CASSPLGGGLAGSEQYF.

This clonotype was counted only a few times. The chain employs TRBV15 and TRBJ2-7; tentative D call: TRBD1 (6 bases). V was trimmed by 6 bases and J by 1 base, leaving 13 bases between them. The CDR3 is 14 residues long. Germline values: CDR1 LNHNV, CDR2 YYDKDF (reference sequence). CDR3 bases: TGTGCCACCAGGCCCGGTGGACAGTCCTACGAGCAGTACTTC. This encodes CATRPGGQSYEQYF.

In its sample, this clonotype was seen a few times. The rearrangement uses TRBV3-1 and TRBJ1-6; 11 bases are shared with TRBD1. The V segment lost 5 bases and the J segment 7 bases; nucleotides outside the gene matches: 4. Germline lookup yields CDR1 LGHDT and CDR2 YNNKEL (reference sequence). CDR3 length: 15 amino acids. In DNA, the CDR3 is TGTGCCAGCAGCTCCCGGGACAGGGGGAATTCACCCCTCCACTTT. Its protein product is CASSSRDRGNSPLHF.

The CDR3 DNA reads as TGTGCCAGCTCTCACGGAACAGGGACAGATACGCAGTATTTT. Its translation: CASSHGTGTDTQYF. This chain links TRBV18 with TRBJ2-3; tentatively, D is TRBD1 (6 bases). The CDR3 is 14 amino acids. V lost 6 bases to trimming and J lost 3 bases, with 13 bases between them. CDR1 and CDR2 from the germline V gene are KGHSH and LQKENI.

V and J are TRBV3-1 and TRBJ1-2; D possibly corresponds to TRBD1 (6 bases). This CDR3 is built from 15 residues. V lost 1 base to trimming and J lost 1 base, with 10 bases between them. Germline V gene data show CDR1 as LGHDT and CDR2 as YNNKEL (reference sequence). CDR3 coding DNA: TGTGCCAGCAGCCAAGGACAGGCCGTTAACTATGGCTACACCTTC. Translated: CASSQGQAVNYGYTF.

The J gene is TRBJ2-6, the V gene TRBV4-3; D tentatively fits TRBD1 or TRBD2 (6 bases each). This CDR3 has 19 residues. The germline gives CDR1 LGHNA, CDR2 YSLEER. Deletions cut 1 base from V and 0 bases from J, with 16 bases between. DNA for the CDR3: TGCGCCAGCAGCCAAGCTAACCGTAGGGGGGACTCTGGGGCCAACGTCCTGACTTTC. It is translated as CASSQANRRGDSGANVLTF.

This chain joins TRBV29-1 and TRBJ1-1; D is perhaps TRBD1 (6 bases). The germline V and J ends were trimmed by 7 bases and 7 bases, with 19 bases remaining between them. CDR3 length: 13 amino acids. Germline V lookup: CDR1 SQVTM, CDR2 ANQGSEA. The CDR3 region has the DNA TGCAGCGCCACTTACGGGGGGCGGAGTGAAGCTTTCTTT. Translating gives CSATYGGRSEAFF.

This clonotype showed up just a few times. The chain links TRBV6-2 or TRBV6-3 to TRBJ2-1; D unresolved. The CDR3 extends over 14 amino acids. From germline, CDR1 is MNHEY and CDR2 SVGEGT. With 5 bases removed from V and 6 bases from J, the gap between germline ends came to 14 bases. The chain's CDR3 is CASSAPGHSNEQFF. CDR3 DNA sequence: TGTGCCAGCAGTGCGCCGGGCCACAGCAATGAGCAGTTCTTC.

The chain joins TRBV7-9 to TRBJ2-3; 9 bases are shared with TRBD1. V trimming: 5 bases; J trimming: 4 bases; junction bases outside the gene matches: 7. CDR1 is SEHNR and CDR2 is FQNEAQ in the germline V gene (reference sequence). The CDR3 length is 15 residues. The CDR3 loop reads CASSLQGAWADTQYF. The CDR3 bases are TGTGCCAGCAGCCTACAGGGGGCCTGGGCAGATACGCAGTATTTT.

In nucleotides, the CDR3 is TGCGCCAGCAGCTTGGTCTATGGAGGCGCCCGGGGCACCGGGGAGCTGTTTTTT. Encoded protein: CASSLVYGGARGTGELFF. The chain combines TRBV5-1 with TRBJ2-2, with a tentative D call TRBD2 (5 bases). The CDR3 spans 18 residues. Looked up from germline, CDR1 is SGHRS and CDR2 is YFSETQ. V was shortened by 0 bases and J by 4 bases, with 19 bases between the two germline ends.

This clonotype has only a few counts. The chain joins TRBV20-1 to TRBJ2-1; 10 positions agree with TRBD2. This CDR3 comprises 14 residues. V dropped 3 bases and J dropped 4; count of bases not matched to a gene: 3. Germline lookup yields CDR1 DFQATT and CDR2 SNEGSKA (reference sequence). The chain's CDR3 is CSARPLAGYNEQFF. The CDR3 coding sequence is TGCAGTGCTAGGCCACTAGCGGGATACAATGAGCAGTTCTTC.

The chain employs TRBV20-1 and TRBJ2-2; 10 bases line up with TRBD2. Per germline, CDR1 DFQATT and CDR2 SNEGSKA (reference sequence). V trimming: 0 bases; J trimming: 6 bases; junction bases outside the gene matches: 7. The CDR3 is made up of 16 amino acids. This CDR3 is CSARDPASGRAGELFF. CDR3 nucleotide sequence: TGCAGTGCTAGAGATCCGGCGAGCGGGAGGGCCGGGGAGCTGTTTTTT.

The table lists this clonotype with a few counts. The V gene is TRBV11-3, the J gene TRBJ2-7; TRBD1 aligns across 9 bases. Germline lookup yields CDR1 SGHNT and CDR2 YENEEA. The J segment lost 4 bases and the V segment lost 4 bases, leaving 14 bases of the junction unmatched. CDR3 size: 17 residues. The CDR3 region is CASSSAPGGTGFYEQYF. The CDR3 DNA is TGTGCCAGCAGCTCCGCCCCCGGGGGGACAGGGTTTTACGAGCAGTACTTC.

A few counts support this clonotype. This sequence joins TRBV10-3 and TRBJ1-2; no definite D call. Trimming removed 0 bases at V and 2 bases at J, with 1 base between. The CDR3 has 12 amino acids. Germline CDR1 is ENHRY and CDR2 is SYGVKD. The DNA of the CDR3 is TGTGCCATCAGTGAGTCGAACTATGGCTACACCTTC. As protein: CAISESNYGYTF.

In its sample, this clonotype was seen a few times. The chain has TRBV20-1 and TRBJ2-3; D may match TRBD1 or TRBD2 (5 bases each). Germline V gene data show CDR1 as DFQATT and CDR2 as SNEGSKA (reference sequence). The CDR3 totals 15 residues. Between the trimmed V and J ends, which lost 1 base and 0 bases, there was a span of 11 bases. DNA for the CDR3: TGCAGTGCTAGAGGCTGGGGGTCTAGCACAGATACGCAGTATTTT. It codes for CSARGWGSSTDTQYF.

This clonotype was observed at least ten times. The V and J genes are TRBV11-2 and TRBJ2-5; D may be TRBD2 (5 bases). Germline CDR1 SGHAT, CDR2 FQNNGV. Between the trimmed V and J ends, which lost 3 bases and 7 bases, there was a span of 6 bases. CDR3 length equals 11 residues. The CDR3 reads CASSFRGTQYF. Written as DNA, the CDR3 is TGTGCCAGCAGCTTTCGGGGGACCCAGTACTTC.

This clonotype was picked up a small number of times. CDR3 DNA: TGCGCCAGCAGCCAAGAGGGGACCGCGGTCTCACCCCTCCACTTT. Encoded protein: CASSQEGTAVSPLHF. This chain uses TRBV4-3 with TRBJ1-6, with D tentatively TRBD1 (5 bases). V was cut by 0 bases and J by 10 bases, with 13 bases left in between. The germline V gene encodes CDR1 LGHNA and CDR2 YSLEER. The CDR3 has 15 amino acids.

The chain couples TRBV18 to TRBJ2-1, with D possibly being TRBD2 (5 bases). V lost 3 bases and J lost 1, with 16 bases in between. The CDR3 extends over 17 amino acids. Germline V gene data show CDR1 as KGHSH and CDR2 as LQKENI. The CDR3 sequence is CASSPPGGSESYNEQFF. For the CDR3, the DNA is TGTGCCAGCTCACCTCCGGGTGGTAGCGAGTCCTACAATGAGCAGTTCTTC.

The chain couples TRBV20-1 to TRBJ2-4, with a tentative D call TRBD1 (6 bases). The CDR3 spans 16 residues. V was pared by 7 bases and J by 0 bases, with 19 bases between. The germline V gene has CDR1 DFQATT and CDR2 SNEGSKA (reference sequence). Here the CDR3 reads CSVTTGDTIAKNIQYF. Here the CDR3 DNA reads TGCAGTGTTACGACAGGAGATACAATAGCCAAAAACATTCAGTACTTC.

The rearrangement links TRBV6-2 or TRBV6-3 to TRBJ2-7; D is possibly TRBD1 (6 bases). Deletions cut 2 bases from V and 2 bases from J, with 10 bases between. The CDR3 runs to 14 residues. Germline loops: CDR1 MNHEY, CDR2 SVGEGT. CDR3 nucleotide sequence: TGTGCCAGCAGTTACCCCCAGGGGCCCTACGAGCAGTACTTC. Translating gives CASSYPQGPYEQYF.

This chain connects TRBV15 to TRBJ1-4; 9 nucleotides match TRBD1. V gave up 2 bases and J gave up 7 bases; unmatched junction bases: 8. Germline V gene data show CDR1 as LNHNV and CDR2 as YYDKDF (reference sequence). The length of the CDR3 is 16 residues. The CDR3 DNA follows: TGTGCCACCAGCAGACTTCCGGGACAGGGAGGTGAAAAACTGTTTTTT. As protein: CATSRLPGQGGEKLFF.

This clonotype has a count of ten or more. The gene calls are TRBV12-3 or TRBV12-4 and TRBJ2-3; 15 positions match TRBD2. V dropped 6 bases and J dropped 0; count of bases not matched to a gene: 13. CDR3 length: 20 amino acids. This CDR3 is CASSSYYGLAGGPSTDTQYF. CDR3 bases: TGTGCCAGCAGCTCCTACTACGGACTAGCGGGAGGGCCTAGCACAGATACGCAGTATTTT.

The V gene is TRBV20-1, the J gene TRBJ2-1; D uncertain. V lost 2 bases and J lost 8, with 7 bases in between. This CDR3 has 11 amino acids. Germline lookup yields CDR1 DFQATT and CDR2 SNEGSKA (reference sequence). The CDR3 DNA reads as TGCAGTGCTAGAAGGATTGATGAGCAGTTCTTC. It yields the protein CSARRIDEQFF.

The chain links TRBV11-1 to TRBJ2-3, with a tentative D call TRBD1 (5 bases). Germline values: CDR1 SGHAT, CDR2 FQDESV (reference sequence). This CDR3 region has 16 residues. V was shortened by 5 bases and J by 5 bases, with 20 bases between the two germline ends. For the CDR3, the DNA is TGTGCCAGCAGCGTAGACGGTCCAGGGTCGGTAGATACGCAGTATTTT. This encodes CASSVDGPGSVDTQYF.